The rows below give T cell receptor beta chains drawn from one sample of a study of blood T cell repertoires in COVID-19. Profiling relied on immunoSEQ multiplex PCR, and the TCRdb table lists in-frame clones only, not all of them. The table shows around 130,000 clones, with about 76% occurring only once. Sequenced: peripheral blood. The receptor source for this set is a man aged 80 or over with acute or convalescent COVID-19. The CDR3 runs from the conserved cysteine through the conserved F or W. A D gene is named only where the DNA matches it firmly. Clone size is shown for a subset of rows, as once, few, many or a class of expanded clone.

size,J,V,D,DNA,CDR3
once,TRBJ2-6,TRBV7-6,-,TGTGCCAGCAGCTCGACTACTGGGGCCAACGTCCTGACTTTC,CASSSTTGANVLTF
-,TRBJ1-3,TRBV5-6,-,TGTGCCAGCAGCCAGGGGACCAACTCTGGAAACACCATATATTTT,CASSQGTNSGNTIYF
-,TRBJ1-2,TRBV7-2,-,TGTGCCAGCAGCTCCAGCCGGGTCTATGGCTACACCTTC,CASSSSRVYGYTF
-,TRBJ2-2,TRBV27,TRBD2,TGTGCCAGCAGCCCCCCTAGCGGGGGGGCTGGGGAGCTGTTTTTT,CASSPPSGGAGELFF
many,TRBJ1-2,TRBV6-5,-,TGTGCCAGTCCAGCGCTCTCCGTTTCTAACTATGGCTACACCTTC,CASPALSVSNYGYTF
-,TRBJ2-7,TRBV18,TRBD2,TGTGCCAGCTCACCAAATAGCGGGGGGGCCTTCTACGAGCAGTACTTC,CASSPNSGGAFYEQYF
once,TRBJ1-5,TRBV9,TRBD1,TGTGCCAGCAGCCAAGGACAGGCGGGACAGCCCCAGCATTTT,CASSQGQAGQPQHF
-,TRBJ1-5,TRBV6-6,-,TGTGCCAGCAGCCGTATAAGCAATCAGCCCCAGCATTTT,CASSRISNQPQHF
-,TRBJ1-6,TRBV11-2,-,TGTGCCAGCAGCTCTTCGGCGTCAGGGAATTCACCCCTCCACTTT,CASSSSASGNSPLHF
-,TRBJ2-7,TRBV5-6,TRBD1,TGTGCCAGCAGTTGGACAGGGAACGAGCAGTACTTC,CASSWTGNEQYF
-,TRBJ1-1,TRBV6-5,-,TGTGCCAGCAGTAGCCCCTTCTGGGGCGGGAAGGCTTTCTTT,CASSSPFWGGKAFF
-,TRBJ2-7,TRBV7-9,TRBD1,TGTGCCAGCAGCCCATCAGCGTCCAGGGGGCGAAAAAGGCGCGAGCAGTACTTC,CASSPSASRGRKRREQYF
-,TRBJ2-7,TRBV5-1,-,TGCGCCAGCAGCTTGGGACAGGCCAGCTACGAGCAGTACTTC,CASSLGQASYEQYF
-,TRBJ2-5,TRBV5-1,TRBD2,TGCGCCAGCTCTAAGGGGGCCTCACCGACTAGCGGGAAAGAGACCCAGTACTTC,CASSKGASPTSGKETQYF
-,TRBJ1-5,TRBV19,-,TGTGCCAGTAGTCTCCTGTCAGGGGAAAATCAGCCCCAGCATTTT,CASSLLSGENQPQHF
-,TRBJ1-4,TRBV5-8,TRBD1,TGTGCCAGCAGCGGCCGGACAGGGATCGTAAAAAAACTGTTTTTT,CASSGRTGIVKKLFF
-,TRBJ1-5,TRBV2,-,TGTGCCAGCAGTGACAATTATCAGCCCCAGCATTTT,CASSDNYQPQHF
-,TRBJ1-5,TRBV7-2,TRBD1,TGTGCCAGCAGCCCCGACAGGGATCAGCCCCAGCATTTT,CASSPDRDQPQHF
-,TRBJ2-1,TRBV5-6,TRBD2,TGTGCCAGCAGCTTGTCTCCTAGCGGGGGCGGAGAGCAGTTCTTC,CASSLSPSGGGEQFF
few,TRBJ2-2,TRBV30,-,TGTGCCTGGGCTCAACTAGGGCAGGCCACCGGGGAGCTGTTTTTT,CAWAQLGQATGELFF
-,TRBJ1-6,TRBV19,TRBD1,TGTGCCAGTAGGTCCGGGACAGGGGGCGATTCACCCCTCCACTTT,CASRSGTGGDSPLHF
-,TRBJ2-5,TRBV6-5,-,TGTGCCAGCCTTAGGGGTCAAGAGACCCAGTACTTC,CASLRGQETQYF
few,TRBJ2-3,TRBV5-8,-,TGTGCCAGCAGCTTGGCGGATACGCAGTATTTT,CASSLADTQYF
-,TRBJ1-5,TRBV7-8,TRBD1,TGTGCCAGCAGCCACGGACAGGGGGGTCAGCCCCAGCATTTT,CASSHGQGGQPQHF
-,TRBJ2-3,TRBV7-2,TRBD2,TGTGCCAGCAGCTTAAACGGCGGGGGGTGGGCAGATACGCAGTATTTT,CASSLNGGGWADTQYF
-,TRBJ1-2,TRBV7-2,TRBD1,TGTGCCAGCAGCTTAGGACAGGGTTGGGGCTACACCTTC,CASSLGQGWGYTF
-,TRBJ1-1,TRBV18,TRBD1,TGTGCCAGCTCACCGGACAGGGTACCTGAAGCTTTCTTT,CASSPDRVPEAFF
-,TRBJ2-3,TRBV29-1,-,TGCAGCGTTGTCACAGGGACCATTAGCACAGATACGCAGTATTTT,CSVVTGTISTDTQYF
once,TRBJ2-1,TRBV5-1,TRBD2,TGCGCCAGCAGCTGGACTAGCGGGGGGGCCGGTGAGCAGTTCTTC,CASSWTSGGAGEQFF
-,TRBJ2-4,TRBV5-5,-,TGTGCCAGCAGCCAACAGGGAGCTACCAAAAACATTCAGTACTTC,CASSQQGATKNIQYF
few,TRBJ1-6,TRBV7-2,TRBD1,TGTGCCAGCAGCACCTACGACAGGGGGCGGCAACCCCTCCACTTT,CASSTYDRGRQPLHF
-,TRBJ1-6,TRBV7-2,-,TGTGCCAGCAGCTTACGAGGACAGATTAATTCACCCCTCCACTTT,CASSLRGQINSPLHF
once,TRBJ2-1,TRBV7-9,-,TGTGCCAGCAGCCACCTCCGACGGAGCTCCTACAATGAGCAGTTCTTC,CASSHLRRSSYNEQFF
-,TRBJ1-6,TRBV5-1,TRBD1,TGCGCCAGCAGCTTGTGGGACAGAAGCTCCTATAATTCACCCCTCCACTTT,CASSLWDRSSYNSPLHF
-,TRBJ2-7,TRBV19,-,TGTGCCAGTTCCCCCAACGACAGAGCCTACGAGCAGTACTTC,CASSPNDRAYEQYF
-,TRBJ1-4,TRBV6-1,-,TGTGCCAGCAGTGAAGTTGTAAGTTGGAAGGGAGCCGATAATGAAAAACTGTTTTTT,CASSEVVSWKGADNEKLFF
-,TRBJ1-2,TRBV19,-,TGTGCCACACAGGGAGCCCAAGGAGGTGGCTACACCTTC,CATQGAQGGGYTF
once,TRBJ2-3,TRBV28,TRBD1,TGTGCCAGCAGCCTCGACAGGGGCGGGACAGATACGCAGTATTTT,CASSLDRGGTDTQYF